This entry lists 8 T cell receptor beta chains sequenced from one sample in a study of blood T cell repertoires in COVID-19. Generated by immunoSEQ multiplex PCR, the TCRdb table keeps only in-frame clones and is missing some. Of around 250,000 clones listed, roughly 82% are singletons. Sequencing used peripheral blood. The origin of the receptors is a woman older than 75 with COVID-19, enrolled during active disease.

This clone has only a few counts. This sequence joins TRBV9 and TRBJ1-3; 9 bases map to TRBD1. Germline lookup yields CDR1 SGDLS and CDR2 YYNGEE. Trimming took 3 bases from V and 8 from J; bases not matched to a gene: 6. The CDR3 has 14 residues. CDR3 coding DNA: TGTGCCAGCAGCGCCGGGACAGGGAGGGACACCATATATTTT. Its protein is CASSAGTGRDTIYF.

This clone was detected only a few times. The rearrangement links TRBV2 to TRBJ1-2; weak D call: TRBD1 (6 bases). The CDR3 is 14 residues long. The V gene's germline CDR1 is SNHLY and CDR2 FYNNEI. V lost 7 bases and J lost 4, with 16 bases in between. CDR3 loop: CASKSVQGPYGYTF. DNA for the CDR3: TGTGCCAGCAAATCCGTACAGGGACCCTATGGCTACACCTTC.

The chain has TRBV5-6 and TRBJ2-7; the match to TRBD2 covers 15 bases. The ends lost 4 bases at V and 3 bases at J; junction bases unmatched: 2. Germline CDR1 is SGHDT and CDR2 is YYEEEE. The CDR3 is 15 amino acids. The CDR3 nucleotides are TGTGCCAGCAGCGCGGGACTAGCGGGGGGCTACGAGCAGTACTTC. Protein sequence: CASSAGLAGGYEQYF. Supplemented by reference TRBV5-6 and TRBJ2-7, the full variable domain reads DAGVTQSPTHLIKTRGQQVTLRCSPKSGHDTVSWYQQALGQGPQFIFQYYEEEERQRGNFPDRFSGHQFPNYSSELNVNALLLGDSALYLCASSAGLAGGYEQYFGPGTRLTVT.

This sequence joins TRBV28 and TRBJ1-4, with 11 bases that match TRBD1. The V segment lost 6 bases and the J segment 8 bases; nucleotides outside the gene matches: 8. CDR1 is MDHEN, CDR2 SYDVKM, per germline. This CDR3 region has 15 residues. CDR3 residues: CASSLPGTGGEKLFF. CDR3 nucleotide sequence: TGTGCCAGCAGCCTGCCAGGGACAGGGGGGGAAAAACTGTTTTTT.

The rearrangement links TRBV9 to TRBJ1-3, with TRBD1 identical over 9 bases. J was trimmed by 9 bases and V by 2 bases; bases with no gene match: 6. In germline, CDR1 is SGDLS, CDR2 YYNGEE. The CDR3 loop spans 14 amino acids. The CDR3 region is CASSVTGGSTTIYF. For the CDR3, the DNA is TGTGCCAGCAGCGTTACAGGGGGCTCCACCACCATATATTTT.

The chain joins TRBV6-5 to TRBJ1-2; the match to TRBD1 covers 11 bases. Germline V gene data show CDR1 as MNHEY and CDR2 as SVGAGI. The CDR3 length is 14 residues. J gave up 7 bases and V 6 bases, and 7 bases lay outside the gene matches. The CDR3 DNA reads TGTGCCAGCAGCGCTCCCGGGACAGGGGGTGGCTACACCTTC. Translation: CASSAPGTGGGYTF.

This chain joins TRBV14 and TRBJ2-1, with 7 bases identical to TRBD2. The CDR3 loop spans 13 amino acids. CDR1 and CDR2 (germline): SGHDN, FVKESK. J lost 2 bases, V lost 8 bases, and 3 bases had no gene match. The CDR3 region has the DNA TGTGCCAGCGGACTAGGAACCTACAATGAGCAGTTCTTC. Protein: CASGLGTYNEQFF.

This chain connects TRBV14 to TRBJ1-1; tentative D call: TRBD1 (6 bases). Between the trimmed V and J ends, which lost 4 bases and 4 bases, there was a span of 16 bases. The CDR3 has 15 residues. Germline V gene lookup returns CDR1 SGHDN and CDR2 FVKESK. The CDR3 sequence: CASSRMSGASTEAFF. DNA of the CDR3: TGTGCCAGCAGCCGAATGTCAGGGGCAAGCACTGAAGCTTTCTTT.